This TCR beta chain was sequenced in a study of CD8 T cells in Susac syndrome. Random hexamers were used to reverse transcribe 0.5 to 1 ug of RNA. The authors amplified TCR beta CDR3 across 54 Vbeta and 13 Jbeta using immunoSEQ multiplex PCR. TCRdb fed the immunoSEQ multiplex PCR reads into MiXCR, producing one record per CDR3 protein. The sample contains just over 300,000 distinct CDR3 sequences, approximately 90% of which appear only once. V gave up 6 bases and J gave up 4 bases, with 19 bases separating them. The CDR3 spans 15 residues. Germline CDR1 reads MDHEN; CDR2 reads SYDVKM. In contrast to the negatively isolated CD8+ and CD4+ T cells, TEMRA cells were FACS-enriched.

Specimen: CD4+ T cells from PBMCs. The clonotype was recovered from a human donor with multiple sclerosis. V is TRBV28 and J is TRBJ2-7; D perhaps matches TRBD1 (5 bases). The CDR3 bases are TGTGCCAGCAGCATCGGATCCAGGGCGCCGTACGAGCAGTACTTC. It encodes CASSIGSRAPYEQYF.